The present entry profiles one T cell receptor (beta chain) with its context. The data belong to a study of multiple sclerosis patients with progressive multifocal leukoencephalopathy. The junction had 3 bases not matched to a gene; V was cut back by 3 bases and J by 8 bases. The CDR3 totals 14 residues. From germline, CDR1 is MNHEY and CDR2 SMNVEV (reference sequence). Repertoires were generated with immunoSEQ multiplex PCR, while TCRdb's copy carries only in-frame clones and drops some. The sample yields approximately 29,000 clones, 85% to 90% seen once. The time point: time of PML onset. The source was PBMCs, collected from a patient treated with natalizumab. The chain carries TRBV27 and TRBJ1-4, with 10 bases aligning to TRBD1. The sequence was obtained from a woman in her thirties with progressive multifocal leukoencephalopathy. The CDR3 is CASSLGQGKEKLFF. CDR3 bases: TGTGCCAGCAGTTTGGGACAGGGGAAAGAAAAACTGTTTTTT.